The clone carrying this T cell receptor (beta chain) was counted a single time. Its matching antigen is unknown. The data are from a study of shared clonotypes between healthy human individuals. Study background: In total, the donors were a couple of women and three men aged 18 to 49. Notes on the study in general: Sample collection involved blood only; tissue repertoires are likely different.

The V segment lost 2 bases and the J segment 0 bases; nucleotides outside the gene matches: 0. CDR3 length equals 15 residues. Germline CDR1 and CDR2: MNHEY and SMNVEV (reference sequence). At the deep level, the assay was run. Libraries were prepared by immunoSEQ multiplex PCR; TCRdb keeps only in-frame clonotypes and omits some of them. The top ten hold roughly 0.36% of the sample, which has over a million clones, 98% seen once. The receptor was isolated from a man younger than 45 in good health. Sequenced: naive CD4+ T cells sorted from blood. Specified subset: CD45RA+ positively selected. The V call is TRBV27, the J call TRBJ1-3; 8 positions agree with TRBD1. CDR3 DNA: TGTGCCAGCAGTTTAGGGACAGGCTCTGGAAACACCATATATTTT. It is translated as CASSLGTGSGNTIYF.